A selection of T cell receptor beta chains follows, all from one sample in a study of cytomegalovirus exposure and HLA in healthy donors. TCRdb keeps only in-frame clones here, not all; method: immunoSEQ multiplex PCR. This sample carries about 130,000 clones, 74% of them seen once, and the ten largest clones take 4.3%. Sequencing was carried out using PBMCs. The receptors were sampled from a man between 18 and 29 years old in good health and CMV-seropositive. Each CDR3 is given with its conserved first and last residue. Fields, in order: J gene, D gene, V gene, clone size, CDR3 protein, CDR3 DNA. The D gene is left open where the match is weak. Size values are once, few and many counts, or a class for expanded clones, and some rows have none.

TRBJ2-7,TRBD1,TRBV19,NA,CASSIESGGIYEQYF,TGTGCCAGTAGTATAGAGTCAGGGGGCATCTACGAGCAGTACTTC
TRBJ2-6,TRBD1,TRBV7-2,once,CASSLGQGVVANVLTF,TGTGCCAGCAGCTTAGGCCAGGGGGTAGTGGCCAACGTCCTGACTTTC
TRBJ2-7,TRBD1,TRBV19,NA,CASSPSGTVYEQYF,TGTGCCAGTAGTCCGTCCGGGACAGTCTACGAGCAGTACTTC
TRBJ1-2,TRBD1,TRBV5-1,NA,CASSLAGQGNYGYTF,TGCGCCAGCAGCTTAGCCGGACAGGGAAATTATGGCTACACCTTC
TRBJ2-7,TRBD1,TRBV7-9,few,CASSILGQGGNEQYF,TGTGCCAGCAGCATCCTGGGACAGGGAGGGAACGAGCAGTACTTC
TRBJ2-1,TRBD2,TRBV19,NA,CASSMGGTRRQFF,TGTGCCAGTAGTATGGGTGGGACTAGGAGGCAGTTCTTC
TRBJ1-4,TRBD1,TRBV2,few,CASGGQANEKLFF,TGTGCCTCCGGGGGACAGGCTAATGAAAAACTGTTTTTT
TRBJ2-3,NA,TRBV6-4,NA,CASSDGQGTDTQYF,TGTGCCAGCAGTGACGGGCAGGGCACAGATACGCAGTATTTT
TRBJ2-5,TRBD2,TRBV11-3,once,CASSLPGGETQYF,TGTGCCAGCAGCTTACCGGGGGGGGAGACCCAGTACTTC
TRBJ2-7,TRBD1,TRBV2,NA,CASGRQGAREQYF,TGTGCCAGCGGGAGGCAGGGGGCGCGGGAGCAGTACTTC
TRBJ1-5,NA,TRBV7-2,few,CASSSAGLGGNQPQHF,TGTGCCAGCAGCTCTGCGGGCCTCGGGGGCAATCAGCCCCAGCATTTT
TRBJ2-1,TRBD2,TRBV5-1,once,CASSAGTSGGGNEQFF,TGCGCCAGCAGCGCGGGGACTAGCGGGGGGGGCAATGAGCAGTTCTTC
TRBJ1-5,NA,TRBV12-5,few,CASGLVAPDSRSQPQHF,TGTGCTAGTGGTTTGGTGGCCCCAGACAGCAGAAGCCAGCCCCAGCATTTT
TRBJ1-2,TRBD1,TRBV7-2,NA,CASSLTGQVKGGYTF,TGTGCCAGCAGCCTCACGGGACAGGTTAAGGGTGGCTACACCTTC
TRBJ2-4,NA,TRBV4-1,NA,CASSRAGQGAKNIQYF,TGCGCCAGCAGCCGGGCAGGCCAGGGGGCCAAAAACATTCAGTACTTC
TRBJ1-4,NA,TRBV2,NA,CASSETGYEKLFF,TGTGCCAGCAGTGAAACGGGATACGAAAAACTGTTTTTT
TRBJ2-2,NA,TRBV4-1,NA,CASSPLGGNTGELFF,TGCGCCAGCAGCCCGTTGGGGGGGAACACCGGGGAGCTGTTTTTT
TRBJ1-2,NA,TRBV6-6,NA,CASGAVNYGYTF,TGTGCCAGCGGCGCGGTTAACTATGGCTACACCTTC
TRBJ2-7,TRBD2,TRBV28,NA,CASSSSTSGRDLPEQYF,TGTGCCAGCAGTTCCAGCACTAGCGGGAGGGACCTACCCGAGCAGTACTTC
TRBJ2-7,NA,TRBV19,NA,CASSIGGRSYEQYF,TGTGCCAGTAGTATAGGGGGCAGGTCCTACGAGCAGTACTTC
TRBJ2-3,TRBD2,TRBV15,few,CATSRDRAGGQYF,TGTGCCACCAGCAGAGATCGCGCGGGGGGGCAGTATTTT
TRBJ2-7,NA,TRBV6-5,NA,CASSYSMEGPYEQYF,TGTGCCAGCAGTTACTCTATGGAGGGCCCTTACGAGCAGTACTTC
TRBJ1-6,NA,TRBV5-4,NA,CASTDRTDSPLHF,TGTGCCAGCACCGATCGGACAGATTCACCCCTCCACTTT
TRBJ1-2,TRBD1,TRBV5-4,once,CASSLGGNYGYTF,TGTGCCAGCAGCCTAGGGGGCAACTATGGCTACACCTTC
TRBJ2-5,TRBD2,TRBV5-4,few,CASSFNGLAVSEQYF,TGTGCCAGCAGCTTCAACGGGCTAGCGGTGTCGGAGCAGTACTTC
TRBJ2-7,NA,TRBV11-2,NA,CASSRDGGGSYEQYF,TGTGCCAGCAGTCGCGATGGCGGCGGATCCTACGAGCAGTACTTC
TRBJ1-6,TRBD1,TRBV13,NA,CASSNRDRGYNSPLHF,TGTGCCAGCAGCAACCGGGACAGGGGTTATAATTCACCCCTCCACTTT
TRBJ2-5,TRBD2,TRBV9,NA,CASSPGLAEETQYF,TGTGCCAGCAGCCCCGGACTAGCGGAAGAGACCCAGTACTTC
TRBJ2-3,TRBD2,TRBV7-6,NA,CASSFMPPAGLAGGHTDTQYF,TGTGCCAGCAGCTTCATGCCCCCAGCGGGACTAGCGGGAGGGCACACAGATACGCAGTATTTT
TRBJ1-3,NA,TRBV7-9,NA,CASSLAGEGSGNTIYF,TGTGCCAGCAGCTTAGCTGGAGAAGGCTCTGGAAACACCATATATTTT
TRBJ2-7,NA,TRBV7-2,NA,CASSLQVNSYEQYF,TGTGCCAGCAGCTTACAGGTTAACTCCTACGAGCAGTACTTC
TRBJ2-7,TRBD2,TRBV9,NA,CASSVSVGTSGYEQYF,TGTGCCAGCAGCGTTTCTGTAGGGACTAGCGGCTACGAGCAGTACTTC
TRBJ2-7,NA,TRBV6-5,NA,CASSSTGTRLVQQYF,TGTGCCAGCAGTTCAACCGGGACAAGATTAGTCCAGCAGTACTTC